The present entry profiles one TCR beta chain with its context. The clone's antigen remains unknown. The sample holds no much larger clone one base away, and base qualities are not on file. The germline V gene (reference sequence) supplies CDR1 LNHDA and CDR2 SQIVND. The CDR3 covers 15 residues, taking in both the cysteine and the phenylalanine. Only the CDR3 region is kept as DNA, spanning 45 bases read in frame from base 1. V is clipped by 3 bases and J by 2 bases, and the sequence between their germline boundaries is 14 bases long. The entry originates in a study of blood T cell repertoires in COVID-19 (dated by TCRdb to about 2020). Turning to the overall study: The collaborator samples originated in the United States, Italy and Spain and spanned the acute and convalescent phases of COVID-19. The material from the prospective study consisted of cDNA or gDNA derived from T cells, B-cell-depleted T cells, or PBMCs. The dataset comprised deeply sampled blood TCRbeta repertoires from subjects exposed to, actively infected with, or recovered from COVID-19. The repertoires were released in a freely available public database meant as a resource for research on the immune response to SARS-CoV-2. The samples were drawn from the first 160 participants of the ongoing ImmuneRACE study and from 1,254 subjects provided by 6 global collaborators. Nearly every sample came with metadata listing a de-identified subject ID, COVID-19 status, age in years and sex. HLA class I and class II types, where available, came from metadata supplied by the sample provider rather than from assay-based typing.

What the authors observed across the whole study: Clinical and demographic metadata were provided uncurated, with the amount varying by source and participant.

TCRbeta CDR3 regions were amplified from genomic DNA using the immunoSEQ Assay, a bias-controlled multiplex PCR. The original methods were these. Within the assay, amplification of reference gene primers was used to estimate how many nucleated cells each sample contained. To quantify the absolute abundance of each unique TCRbeta CDR3 rearrangement, sequence reads were collapsed and filtered. For each sample, productive Simpson clonality was calculated as the square root of Simpson's diversity index over productive rearrangements. TCRdb retrieved this table from immuneACCESS and kept in-frame rearrangements only. Not all clones are present; in checked studies, unresolved V genes account for under half, and no reason is known for the remainder. V and J calls and clone size are as listed in that table; D and trimming were resolved from the DNA. Present in this sample are tens of thousands of clones, approximately 85% of which were seen just once. In total, the top ten clones hold 4.5% to 5% of the sample.

The collaborating institutions used their own protocols to collect whole blood in K2EDTA tubes. For TCRbeta analysis, collaborator samples were shipped as frozen whole blood, as isolated PBMCs, or as DNA extracted from either sample type. Recombination connected TRBV19 to TRBJ2-7; a tentative D match to TRBD1 spans 5 bases. The receptor was isolated from a human donor in a cohort sampled during active COVID-19. The sequencing input was peripheral blood. CDR3 sequence: CASSMVGDSPYEQYF. The nucleotides read TGTGCCAGTAGTATGGTAGGTGACAGCCCCTACGAGCAGTACTTC. Reference TRBV19 and TRBJ2-7 genes cover what lies past the CDR3, so the full variable domain is DGGITQSPKYLFRKEGQNVTLSCEQNLNHDAMYWYRQDPGQGLRLIYYSQIVNDFQKGDIAEGYSVSREKKESFPLTVTSAQKNPTAFYLCASSMVGDSPYEQYFGPGTRLTVT.